Shown below are 22 T cell receptor beta chains from a single sample sequenced in a study of shared clonotypes between healthy human individuals. Assay used: immunoSEQ multiplex PCR; TCRdb lists only in-frame clones, some missing. The sample consists of millions of clones, just over 90% of them appearing once. Sequenced: naive CD4+ T cells from PBMCs. Specified subset: CD45RA+ positively selected. All receptors come from a man aged 18-30 years in good health. Some clones in this sample may be carry-over from other donors' samples.

This chain links TRBV28 with TRBJ1-5, with 8 bases aligning to TRBD1. The V and J ends lost 3 bases and 9 bases, in that order; junction bases with no gene match: 4. Germline CDR1 and CDR2: MDHEN and SYDVKM. The CDR3 sequence is 13 residues long. The CDR3 loop is CASSFGQGRPQHF. CDR3 DNA sequence: TGTGCCAGCAGTTTCGGACAGGGAAGGCCCCAGCATTTT.

The rearrangement joins TRBV28 to TRBJ2-3; D gene uncertain. There are 15 residues in the CDR3. Germline assignment: CDR1 MDHEN and CDR2 SYDVKM. Trimming cost V 6 bases and J 0 bases, with 13 bases left between them. In DNA, the CDR3 is TGTGCCAGCAGCCTCGTGGTGTCCAGCACAGATACGCAGTATTTT. This codes for CASSLVVSSTDTQYF.

The V call is TRBV7-2, the J call TRBJ2-3; weak D call: TRBD2 (5 bases). The CDR3 covers 15 residues. Germline V gives CDR1 SGHTA, CDR2 FQGNSA. V was shortened by 2 bases and J by 1 base, with 10 bases between the two germline ends. CDR3 in amino acids: CASSLRRDRTDTQYF. The CDR3 nucleotides are TGTGCCAGCAGCTTAAGACGGGATCGCACAGATACGCAGTATTTT.

Note on this clone: This specimen includes other DNA sequences encoding the same CDR3. V and J are TRBV30 and TRBJ2-7, with D tentatively TRBD1 (5 bases). V was trimmed by 1 base and J by 3 bases, leaving 7 bases between them. The CDR3 totals 12 residues. Germline CDR1 reads GTSNPN; CDR2 reads SVGIG (reference sequence). The chain's CDR3 is CAWSGGSYEQYF. The CDR3 bases are TGTGCCTGGAGTGGGGGCAGCTACGAGCAGTACTTC.

Notes on this clone: The sample has other DNA sequences that encode this CDR3 too. The CDR3 loop reads CASSSQGSQETQYF. In DNA form, the CDR3 reads TGCGCCAGCAGCTCACAGGGGTCCCAAGAGACCCAGTACTTC. The rearrangement joins TRBV5-1 to TRBJ2-5, with 7 positions matching TRBD1. V trimming: 3 bases; J trimming: 1 base; junction bases outside the gene matches: 3. The CDR3 has 14 amino acids. Germline CDR1 reads SGHRS; CDR2 reads YFSETQ.

The chain links TRBV28 to TRBJ2-3; 10 bases fit TRBD2. Germline values: CDR1 MDHEN, CDR2 SYDVKM. The length of the CDR3 is 19 residues. Germline trimming cut 2 bases from V and 0 bases from J; bases unmatched to any gene: 11. CDR3 sequence: CASSLRLAGFPASTDTQYF. The CDR3 DNA reads as TGTGCCAGCAGTTTACGACTAGCGGGTTTCCCTGCTAGCACAGATACGCAGTATTTT.

The chain recombines TRBV6-6 with TRBJ2-1; TRBD2 aligns across 12 bases. Germline V lookup: CDR1 MNHNY, CDR2 SVGAGI (reference sequence). The CDR3 length is 15 residues. The V gene end was trimmed by 6 bases and the J gene end by 6 bases; junction bases not matched to a gene: 6. The CDR3 sequence is CASRRLAGVGNEQFF. The CDR3 bases are TGTGCCAGCAGGCGACTAGCGGGAGTCGGCAATGAGCAGTTCTTC.

The chain combines TRBV21-1 with TRBJ1-5. TRBV21-1 is listed as a pseudogene. The CDR3 length is 16 residues. This CDR3 is CATLLGGNHPNQPQHF. The CDR3 nucleotides are TGTGCCACCCTTCTGGGGGGTAATCATCCCAATCAGCCCCAGCATTTT.

This chain joins TRBV18 and TRBJ2-5; 7 bases match TRBD1. The junction had 7 bases not matched to a gene; V was cut back by 4 bases and J by 5 bases. Germline assignment: CDR1 KGHSH and CDR2 LQKENI. CDR3 length equals 14 residues. Here the CDR3 reads CASSHNRGGETQYF. In DNA, the CDR3 is TGTGCCAGCTCACACAACAGGGGTGGGGAGACCCAGTACTTC.

The gene calls are TRBV19 and TRBJ2-2; weak D call: TRBD1 (5 bases). Trimming shortened V by 6 bases and J by 2 bases, and 13 bases separated the two germline ends. The CDR3 sequence is 15 residues long. CDR1 and CDR2 (germline): LNHDA, SQIVND (reference sequence). This CDR3 reads CASSRPRENTGELFF. In nucleotides, the CDR3 is TGTGCCAGTAGCCGGCCCAGGGAAAACACCGGGGAGCTGTTTTTT.

The rearrangement links TRBV5-1 to TRBJ2-1; 11 nucleotides match TRBD1. The CDR3 totals 15 residues. J lost 9 bases, V lost 1 base, and 6 bases had no gene match. Germline V gene sequence: CDR1 SGHRS, CDR2 YFSETQ. CDR3: CASSLLGQGASEQFF. The CDR3 DNA reads as TGCGCCAGCAGCTTGTTAGGACAGGGGGCGAGTGAGCAGTTCTTC. Full variable domain (rest looked up from reference TRBV5-1 and TRBJ2-1): KAGVTQTPRYLIKTRGQQVTLSCSPISGHRSVSWYQQTPGQGLQFLFEYFSETQRNKGNFPGRFSGRQFSNSRSEMNVSTLELGDSALYLCASSLLGQGASEQFFGPGTRLTVL.

This chain uses TRBV4-1 with TRBJ2-1; 15 nucleotides agree with TRBD2. The V gene's germline CDR1 is MGHRA and CDR2 YSYEKL. CDR3 length equals 17 residues. V shed 4 bases and J 5 bases; nucleotides not matched to a gene: 6. CDR3 region: CASSRGGLAGGNNEQFF. Written as DNA, the CDR3 is TGCGCCAGCAGCCGGGGGGGACTAGCGGGAGGAAACAATGAGCAGTTCTTC.

This chain links TRBV15 with TRBJ1-2; a weak D match, TRBD1 (5 bases). The CDR3 contains 12 residues. Germline CDR1 and CDR2: LNHNV and YYDKDF (reference sequence). Between the trimmed V and J ends, which lost 0 bases and 12 bases, there was a span of 11 bases. The CDR3 DNA is TGTGCCACCAGCAGAGATCTGGGGGTTGACACCTTC. Translating gives CATSRDLGVDTF.

The chain employs TRBV30 and TRBJ1-5; 7 bases line up with TRBD1. The germline V gene has CDR1 GTSNPN and CDR2 SVGIG (reference sequence). The CDR3 is made up of 15 amino acids. With V trimmed by 0 bases and J by 5 bases, 7 bases remained unmatched. CDR3 region: CAWSVRGQKYQPQHF. The CDR3 DNA reads TGTGCCTGGAGTGTTCGGGGACAGAAGTATCAGCCCCAGCATTTT. Combining the CDR3 with reference TRBV30 and TRBJ1-5 gives the whole variable domain SQTIHQWPATLVQPVGSPLSLECTVEGTSNPNLYWYRQAAGRGLQLLFYSVGIGQISSEVPQNLSASRPQDRQFILSSKKLLLSDSGFYLCAWSVRGQKYQPQHFGDGTRLSIL.

J is TRBJ2-7 and V is TRBV7-9, with D unclear. The CDR3 spans 12 residues. Germline V gene lookup returns CDR1 SEHNR and CDR2 FQNEAQ (reference sequence). Trimming took off 5 bases at V and 3 bases at J, with 8 bases between the two ends. In DNA form, the CDR3 reads TGTGCCAGCAGCGCCGTCTACTACGAGCAGTACTTC. This codes for CASSAVYYEQYF.

This clone was seen once. The rearrangement uses TRBV28 and TRBJ2-3, with TRBD2 identical over 15 bases. Germline V gene data show CDR1 as MDHEN and CDR2 as SYDVKM. V trimming: 3 bases; J trimming: 2 bases; junction bases outside the gene matches: 6. The CDR3 sequence is 18 residues long. CDR3 sequence (DNA): TGTGCCAGCAGTTTGGGACTAGCGGGAGGTTCTCCCACAGATACGCAGTATTTT. Its translation is CASSLGLAGGSPTDTQYF.

The chain couples TRBV4-3 to TRBJ2-1; D uncertain. The germline CDR1 and CDR2 sequences are LGHNA and YSLEER. The CDR3 loop spans 15 amino acids. V gave up 0 bases and J gave up 2 bases, with 8 bases separating them. In nucleotides, the CDR3 is TGCGCCAGCAGCCAAGATTACCTGGCCTACAATGAGCAGTTCTTC. Translation: CASSQDYLAYNEQFF.

This rearrangement joins TRBV5-1 to TRBJ2-1, with D possibly being TRBD2 (5 bases). Deletions cut 0 bases from V and 5 bases from J, with 15 bases between. The CDR3 is made up of 16 amino acids. Germline CDR1 SGHRS, CDR2 YFSETQ. CDR3 sequence: CASSLEGRRGNNEQFF. CDR3 nucleotide sequence: TGCGCCAGCAGCTTGGAAGGGCGGAGAGGGAACAATGAGCAGTTCTTC.

The chain employs TRBV9 and TRBJ2-1, with 11 bases lining up with TRBD2. With 4 bases clipped from V and 3 bases from J, the junction kept 6 bases outside the gene matches. CDR1 is SGDLS and CDR2 is YYNGEE in the germline V gene. CDR3 length equals 16 residues. The CDR3 spells CASSSRTSGYYNEQFF. The DNA for the CDR3 is TGTGCCAGCAGCAGCCGGACTAGCGGGTACTACAATGAGCAGTTCTTC. Looking up the rest from reference TRBV9 and TRBJ2-1 gives the full variable domain: DSGVTQTPKHLITATGQRVTLRCSPRSGDLSVYWYQQSLDQGLQFLIQYYNGEERAKGNILERFSAQQFPDLHSELNLSSLELGDSALYFCASSSRTSGYYNEQFFGPGTRLTVL.

The chain links TRBV28 to TRBJ1-6, with D unresolved. Between the trimmed V and J ends, which lost 6 bases and 8 bases, there was a span of 8 bases. This CDR3 is built from 12 residues. Germline V lookup: CDR1 MDHEN, CDR2 SYDVKM. CDR3 residues: CASSRHDSPLHF. The CDR3 DNA sequence: TGTGCCAGCAGCCGACACGATTCACCCCTCCACTTT.

Comments on this clone: Different DNA sequences within this sample yield the same CDR3. The V and J genes are TRBV11-2 and TRBJ1-2; the match to TRBD1 covers 10 bases. This CDR3 has 13 residues. J lost 6 bases, V lost 3 bases, and 1 base had no gene match. The germline V gene encodes CDR1 SGHAT and CDR2 FQNNGV. CDR3: CASSFGTGDGYTF. The CDR3 DNA reads TGTGCCAGCAGCTTTGGGACAGGGGATGGCTACACCTTC.

V and J are TRBV5-1 and TRBJ2-3; D not resolved. The CDR3 covers 16 residues. Germline V CDR1 and CDR2: SGHRS, YFSETQ. The ends were cut back, 0 bases at V and 4 bases at J, with 15 bases in the middle. In DNA, the CDR3 is TGCGCCAGCAGCTTGGACTCCACATTCGATCCAGATACGCAGTATTTT. This sequence encodes CASSLDSTFDPDTQYF.